This T cell receptor (beta chain) is drawn from a study of blood T cell repertoires in COVID-19. Study information: Samples of COVID-19 (acute and convalescent) were obtained from the United States, Italy and Spain.

Among Cohort 3 donors, those recovered had two negative PCRs, clearance, or symptom resolution. The repertoire was sequenced with immunoSEQ multiplex PCR; TCRdb's copy has only in-frame clones and lacks some. Found here are 250,000 to 300,000 clones, about nine tenths of them singletons; the top ten hold 1.7%. V lost 7 bases to trimming and J lost 5 bases; unmatched junction nucleotides: 18. CDR3 length: 17 amino acids. The V gene's germline CDR1 is MNHEY and CDR2 SMNVEV (reference sequence). The receptor was isolated from a woman in her forties who had recovered from COVID-19. This chain connects TRBV27 to TRBJ1-2, with TRBD1 identical over 8 bases. The sample comprised PBMCs or T cells enriched from blood (not recorded which). The CDR3 loop reads CASTPHAAGGALYGYTF. The CDR3 nucleotides are TGTGCCAGCACCCCTCACGCGGCAGGGGGCGCTCTATATGGCTACACCTTC.